The clone carrying this T cell receptor beta chain is medium-sized. Its antigen is undetermined. This record belongs to a study of immune heterogeneity within non-small cell lung tumors. General study findings and limits: Recurrence of the same dominant CDR3 beta clonotypes was seen across tumor sites within a patient, and site-unique high-frequency clones were present alongside them.

Multiplex PCR with 32 V and 13 J primers amplified TCR beta CDR3. TCRdb passed the multiplex PCR reads through MiXCR, listing each CDR3 protein once. The sample contains about 12,000 distinct CDR3 sequences, roughly 23% of which appear only once. Genomic DNA from bulk tumor acted as the template, and 600 ng was loaded per sample. While surgery was under way, several biopsies spaced far apart were taken per primary tumor. Patients had untreated, newly diagnosed non-small cell lung cancer and underwent curative surgery. The CDR3 is 14 amino acids. CDR1 is MNHEY and CDR2 is SVGAGI in the germline V gene. J lost 2 bases, V lost 2 bases, and 0 bases had no gene match.

The chain joins TRBV6-5 to TRBJ2-7; 10 nucleotides line up with TRBD1. This receptor was identified in a man aged 50 to 59 with non-small cell lung cancer. Sequenced sample: lung tumor tissue. The CDR3 DNA reads as TGTGCCAGCAGTTACGGGACAGGGGCCTACGAGCAGTACTTC. It codes for CASSYGTGAYEQYF.